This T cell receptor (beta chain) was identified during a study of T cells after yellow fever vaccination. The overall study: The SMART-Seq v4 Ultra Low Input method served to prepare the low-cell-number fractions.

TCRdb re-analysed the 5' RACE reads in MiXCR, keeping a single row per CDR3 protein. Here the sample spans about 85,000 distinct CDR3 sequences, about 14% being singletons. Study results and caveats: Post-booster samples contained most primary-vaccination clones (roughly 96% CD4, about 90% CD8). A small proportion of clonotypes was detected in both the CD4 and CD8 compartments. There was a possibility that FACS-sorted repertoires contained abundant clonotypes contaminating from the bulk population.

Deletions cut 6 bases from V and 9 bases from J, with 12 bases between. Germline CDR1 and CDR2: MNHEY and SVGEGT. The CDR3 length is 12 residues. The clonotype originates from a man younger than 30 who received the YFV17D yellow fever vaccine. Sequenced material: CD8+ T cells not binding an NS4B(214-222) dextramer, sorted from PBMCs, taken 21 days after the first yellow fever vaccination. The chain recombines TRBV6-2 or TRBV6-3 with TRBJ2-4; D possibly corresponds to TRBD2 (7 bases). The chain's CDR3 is CASRPGGIIQYF. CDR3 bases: TGTGCCAGCAGACCGGGGGGCATCATTCAGTACTTC.